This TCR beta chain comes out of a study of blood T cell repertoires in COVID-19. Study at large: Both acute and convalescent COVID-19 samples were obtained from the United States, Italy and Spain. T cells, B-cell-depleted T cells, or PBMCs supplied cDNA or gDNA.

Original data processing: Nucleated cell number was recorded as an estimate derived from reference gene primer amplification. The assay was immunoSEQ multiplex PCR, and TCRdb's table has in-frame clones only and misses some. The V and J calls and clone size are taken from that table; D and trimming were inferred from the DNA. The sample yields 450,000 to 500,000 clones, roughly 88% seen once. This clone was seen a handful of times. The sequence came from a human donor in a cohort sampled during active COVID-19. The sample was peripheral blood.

The CDR3 DNA is TGTGCCAGCAGCTTGAGGGAGATAGCCAAAAACATTCAGTACTTC. As protein: CASSLREIAKNIQYF. This chain links TRBV5-6 with TRBJ2-4, with a possible D match to TRBD2 (5 bases). The CDR3 runs 15 residues. Germline V CDR1 and CDR2: SGHDT, YYEEEE. V gave up 1 base and J gave up 0 bases, with 8 bases separating them. Based on the CDR3 plus reference TRBV5-6 and TRBJ2-4, the full variable domain is DAGVTQSPTHLIKTRGQQVTLRCSPKSGHDTVSWYQQALGQGPQFIFQYYEEEERQRGNFPDRFSGHQFPNYSSELNVNALLLGDSALYLCASSLREIAKNIQYFGAGTRLSVL.